The 22 T cell receptor beta chains in this list originate from one sample, sequenced in a study of blood T cell repertoires in COVID-19. Profiling relied on immunoSEQ multiplex PCR, and the TCRdb table lists in-frame clones only, not all of them. The data show tens of thousands of clones, 75% to 90% seen once. Input material: peripheral blood. Receptors originate from a human donor in a cohort sampled during active COVID-19.

The chain joins TRBV6-1 to TRBJ1-2; D unresolved. The CDR3 length is 18 residues. V was trimmed by 0 bases and J by 2 bases, leaving 19 bases between them. Germline CDR1 MNHNS, CDR2 SASEGT. CDR3 region: CASSEARSIRSGNYGYTF. CDR3 coding DNA: TGTGCCAGCAGTGAAGCGCGCAGCATTCGGAGCGGAAACTATGGCTACACCTTC.

The chain recombines TRBV5-1 with TRBJ1-1; D unresolved. CDR1 and CDR2 from the germline V gene are SGHRS and YFSETQ. Trimming removed 0 bases from V and 0 bases from J, with 9 bases in between. This CDR3 region has 15 residues. The CDR3 DNA reads TGCGCCAGCAGCTTGGTGTCACAGATGAACACTGAAGCTTTCTTT. This sequence encodes CASSLVSQMNTEAFF. The entire variable domain, with the rest obtained from reference TRBV5-1 and TRBJ1-1, is as follows: KAGVTQTPRYLIKTRGQQVTLSCSPISGHRSVSWYQQTPGQGLQFLFEYFSETQRNKGNFPGRFSGRQFSNSRSEMNVSTLELGDSALYLCASSLVSQMNTEAFFGQGTRLTVV.

This chain connects TRBV7-9 to TRBJ2-1, with D possibly being TRBD2 (5 bases). V lost 5 bases to trimming and J lost 4 bases, with 15 bases between them. Germline assignment: CDR1 SEHNR and CDR2 FQNEAQ (reference sequence). The length of the CDR3 is 15 residues. CDR3 in amino acids: CASSTRSRGYNEQFF. The CDR3 coding sequence is TGTGCCAGCAGCACCCGAAGTCGGGGATACAATGAGCAGTTCTTC.

In this sample, this clone turned up once. This chain links TRBV7-2 with TRBJ2-7; possibly TRBD1 for D (7 bases). The CDR3 spans 14 residues. Trimming cost V 4 bases and J 3 bases, with 13 bases left between them. From germline, CDR1 is SGHTA and CDR2 FQGNSA. CDR3 bases: TGTGCCAGCAGCTCCAGGGGGGACGGCTACGAGCAGTACTTC. Translation gives CASSSRGDGYEQYF.

The chain employs TRBV5-1 and TRBJ1-5, with D perhaps TRBD1 (5 bases). Germline V lookup: CDR1 SGHRS, CDR2 YFSETQ. The CDR3 sequence is 15 residues long. Trimming shortened V by 0 bases and J by 2 bases, and 9 bases separated the two germline ends. The CDR3 is CASSLAFRGNQPQHF. Written as DNA, the CDR3 is TGCGCCAGCAGCTTGGCCTTCAGGGGCAATCAGCCCCAGCATTTT.

The chain employs TRBV7-2 and TRBJ2-5; TRBD2 aligns across 12 bases. CDR1 is SGHTA, CDR2 FQGNSA, per germline. The CDR3 is 16 residues long. V was clipped by 5 bases and J by 2 bases; unmatched bases: 6. The CDR3 spells CASSPATSGGQETQYF. The CDR3 nucleotides read TGTGCCAGCAGCCCAGCGACTAGCGGGGGACAAGAGACCCAGTACTTC.

This clone has only one observation. The V gene is TRBV4-3, the J gene TRBJ2-3; D ambiguous. The V gene's germline CDR1 is LGHNA and CDR2 YSLEER. This CDR3 has 17 residues. V lost 0 bases to trimming and J lost 2 bases, with 15 bases between them. CDR3 sequence: CASSQDPGGSDTDTQYF. The CDR3 DNA reads as TGCGCCAGCAGCCAAGACCCTGGCGGTTCTGACACAGATACGCAGTATTTT.

The chain joins TRBV10-1 to TRBJ2-4; D gene uncertain. The CDR3 is made up of 18 amino acids. V lost 6 bases and J 0 bases, leaving 21 bases between the germline ends. CDR1 is WNHNN, CDR2 SYGVQD, per germline (reference sequence). CDR3 loop: CASSLMFVCILAKNIQYF. The CDR3 DNA follows: TGCGCCAGCAGCCTAATGTTTGTTTGCATTCTAGCCAAAAACATTCAGTACTTC.

The rearrangement joins TRBV28 to TRBJ1-4, with no clear D. CDR1 MDHEN and CDR2 SYDVKM come from the germline V gene. The V end lost 6 bases, the J end lost 7 bases, and 18 bases lay between the germline ends. The CDR3 loop spans 15 amino acids. CDR3 sequence (DNA): TGTGCCAGCAGATCAGACTCAAACCCGCGTGAAAAACTGTTTTTT. It is translated as CASRSDSNPREKLFF.

V gene TRBV18 combines with J gene TRBJ1-1, with 9 nucleotides matching TRBD1. This CDR3 spans 13 amino acids. Germline V gives CDR1 KGHSH, CDR2 LQKENI. Trimming cost V 5 bases and J 4 bases; bases outside gene matches: 2. CDR3 protein: CASSSTGGTEAFF. Written as DNA, the CDR3 is TGTGCCAGCTCATCGACAGGGGGCACTGAAGCTTTCTTT.

The chain carries TRBV2 and TRBJ2-1, with 8 bases that match TRBD2. Germline V gene data show CDR1 as SNHLY and CDR2 as FYNNEI. CDR3 size: 15 residues. The V gene end was trimmed by 4 bases and the J gene end by 4 bases; junction bases not matched to a gene: 6. The DNA of the CDR3 is TGTGCCAGCAGTGTTATACGGGGGGGTTACAATGAGCAGTTCTTC. Translating it yields CASSVIRGGYNEQFF.

V usage is TRBV5-6 and J usage is TRBJ1-1; no reliable D call. The germline V and J ends were trimmed by 4 bases and 8 bases, with 15 bases remaining between them. The CDR3 runs to 13 residues. Germline assignment: CDR1 SGHDT and CDR2 YYEEEE. CDR3: CASSPTEALEAFF. CDR3 DNA sequence: TGTGCCAGCAGCCCTACTGAGGCCCTCGAAGCTTTCTTT.

The chain has TRBV28 and TRBJ2-2, with 10 positions matching TRBD1. The CDR3 runs 14 residues. The germline CDR1 and CDR2 sequences are MDHEN and SYDVKM. Trimming removed 8 bases from V and 4 bases from J; junction bases left unmatched: 4. The CDR3 DNA is TGTGCCAGCGGCGACAGGGGGCGCACCGGGGAGCTGTTTTTT. Translation: CASGDRGRTGELFF.

This clone was detected once. The V call is TRBV4-1, the J call TRBJ2-1, with 7 bases aligning to TRBD2. CDR1 and CDR2 from the germline V gene are MGHRA and YSYEKL. The length of the CDR3 is 18 residues. V trimming: 0 bases; J trimming: 0 bases; junction bases outside the gene matches: 8. CDR3 sequence: CASSQEDGRPSSYNEQFF. The CDR3 DNA reads TGCGCCAGCAGCCAAGAGGACGGGAGGCCGAGCTCCTACAATGAGCAGTTCTTC.

This clone appeared once. V usage is TRBV7-8 and J usage is TRBJ1-1; D remains unclear. V was pared by 5 bases and J by 8 bases, with 15 bases between. The germline V gene has CDR1 SGHVS and CDR2 FQNEAQ. The CDR3 extends over 13 amino acids. The CDR3 region has the DNA TGTGCCAGCAGCCCTAGGTTCAGCAGAGAAGCTTTCTTT. Its protein product is CASSPRFSREAFF.

The CDR3 loop reads CASSLRDRAYDEQYF. DNA for the CDR3: TGTGCCAGCAGTTTAAGGGACAGGGCTTACGACGAGCAGTACTTC. The chain has TRBV27 and TRBJ2-7; 9 positions match TRBD1. CDR3 length: 15 residues. In germline, CDR1 is MNHEY, CDR2 SMNVEV (reference sequence). V trimming: 2 bases; J trimming: 5 bases; junction bases outside the gene matches: 7.

The chain links TRBV5-1 to TRBJ2-1, with a possible D match to TRBD2 (6 bases). Trimming left V 4 bases short and J 1 base short, with 12 bases between. The CDR3 covers 15 residues. Germline V gene sequence: CDR1 SGHRS, CDR2 YFSETQ. DNA of the CDR3: TGCGCCAGCAGCCTCCGACTAGTTTCCTACAATGAGCAGTTCTTC. Amino acids: CASSLRLVSYNEQFF.

V and J are TRBV19 and TRBJ2-6; the match to TRBD1 covers 9 bases. Germline V gene sequence: CDR1 LNHDA, CDR2 SQIVND (reference sequence). The CDR3 is 18 amino acids. V trimming: 7 bases; J trimming: 3 bases; junction bases outside the gene matches: 13. The CDR3 DNA follows: TGTGCCAGTATGGGGACGGGACAGGGCGGACTTGGGGCCAACGTCCTGACTTTC. Amino acid sequence: CASMGTGQGGLGANVLTF.

This chain uses TRBV5-1 with TRBJ1-1; 8 nucleotides match TRBD1. The CDR3 extends over 15 amino acids. Trimming took 3 bases from V and 2 from J; bases not matched to a gene: 6. In germline, CDR1 is SGHRS, CDR2 YFSETQ. Here the CDR3 reads CASSSGQGGNTEAFF. CDR3 nucleotide sequence: TGCGCCAGCAGCTCCGGACAGGGTGGAAACACTGAAGCTTTCTTT.

J is TRBJ2-7 and V is TRBV3-1 (or the pseudogene TRBV3-2); 8 bases are shared with TRBD2. The V gene end was trimmed by 1 base and the J gene end by 0 bases; junction bases not matched to a gene: 5. The CDR3 consists of 16 residues. The germline V gene encodes CDR1 LGHDT and CDR2 YNNKEL (reference sequence). CDR3 sequence reads: CASSQVSGGYSYEQYF. The CDR3 region has the DNA TGTGCCAGCAGCCAAGTCAGCGGGGGTTACTCCTACGAGCAGTACTTC.

The genes are TRBV9 and TRBJ1-1; a weak D match, TRBD1 (5 bases). The CDR3 is made up of 11 amino acids. The V end lost 6 bases, the J end lost 4 bases, and 7 bases lay between the germline ends. Germline V gene data show CDR1 as SGDLS and CDR2 as YYNGEE. CDR3 in DNA: TGTGCCAGCACCCAGGGCACTGAAGCTTTCTTT. Translated: CASTQGTEAFF.

This sequence joins TRBV7-9 and TRBJ1-1; 9 bases are shared with TRBD1. There are 17 residues in the CDR3. With 4 bases clipped from V and 1 base from J, the junction kept 10 bases outside the gene matches. Germline CDR1 is SEHNR and CDR2 is FQNEAQ (reference sequence). The CDR3 sequence is CASSSRGGQGQNTEAFF. CDR3 bases: TGTGCCAGCAGCTCCCGAGGGGGACAGGGACAGAACACTGAAGCTTTCTTT.